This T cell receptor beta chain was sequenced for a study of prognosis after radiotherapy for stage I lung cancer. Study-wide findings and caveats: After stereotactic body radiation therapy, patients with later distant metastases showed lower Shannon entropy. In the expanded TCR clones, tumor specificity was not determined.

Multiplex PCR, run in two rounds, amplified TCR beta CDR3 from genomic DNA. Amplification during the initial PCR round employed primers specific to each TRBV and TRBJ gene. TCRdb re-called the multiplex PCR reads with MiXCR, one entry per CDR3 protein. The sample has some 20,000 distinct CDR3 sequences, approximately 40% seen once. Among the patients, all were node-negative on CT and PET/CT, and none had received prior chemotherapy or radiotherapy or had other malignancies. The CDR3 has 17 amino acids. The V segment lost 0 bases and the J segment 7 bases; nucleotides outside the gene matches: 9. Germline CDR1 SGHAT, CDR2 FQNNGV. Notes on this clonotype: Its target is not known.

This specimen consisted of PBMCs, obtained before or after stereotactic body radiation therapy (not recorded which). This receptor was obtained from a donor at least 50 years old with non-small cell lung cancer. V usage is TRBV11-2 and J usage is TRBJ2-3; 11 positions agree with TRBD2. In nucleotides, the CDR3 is TGTGCCAGCAGCTTAGATCTGACTAGCGGGGTGTTAAATACGCAGTATTTT. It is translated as CASSLDLTSGVLNTQYF.